This TCR beta chain was recovered during a study of cytomegalovirus exposure and HLA in healthy donors. On this clone itself: As yet, its antigen is unknown.

Study conclusions and caveats: Immune exposure data for these donors was limited to CMV serostatus. Later analysis showed most CMV-associated TCR beta chains appearing HLA-restricted.

Germline V gives CDR1 GTSNPN, CDR2 SVGIG (reference sequence). CDR3 length equals 15 residues. V was pared by 0 bases and J by 9 bases, with 4 bases of the junction left unmatched. PCR employed 60 Vbeta and 13 Jbeta primers. Data came from immunoSEQ multiplex PCR; TCRdb stores just in-frame clones and leaves some out. Of roughly 150,000 clones listed, 80% are singletons. The rearrangement uses TRBV30 and TRBJ2-2, with 13 bases aligning to TRBD2. The sequence was obtained from a female donor in good health and CMV-seronegative. The sequencing sample was made of PBMCs. As DNA, the CDR3 is TGTGCCTGGAGTGTACGGACTAGCGGGAGTCGGGAGCTGTTTTTT. Its translation: CAWSVRTSGSRELFF.